These 14 T cell receptor beta chains came from one sample sequenced in a study of blood T cells in healthy people across ages. Primed by a sample-barcoded 5' primer and a J-beta primer mix, a second PCR proceeded for 7 to 11 cycles. TCRdb ran MiXCR on the 5' RACE reads and lists one entry per CDR3 protein. The repertoire consists of about 900,000 distinct CDR3 sequences, with approximately 49% occurring once and the leading ten covering roughly 13%. The sequenced material came from blood. The receptors were sampled from a man younger than 40 in good health.

The CDR3 coding sequence is TGCAGTGCTAGAATTACCGGGACAGGGGGCTTTGGCACTGAAGCTTTCTTT. It is translated as CSARITGTGGFGTEAFF. The chain couples TRBV20-1 to TRBJ1-1; TRBD1 matches 12 bases. The V and J ends lost 2 bases and 4 bases, in that order; junction bases with no gene match: 11. Germline-derived CDR1 and CDR2 are DFQATT and SNEGSKA (reference sequence). This CDR3 region has 17 residues.

Only a few counts were recorded for this clonotype. The CDR3 reads CASGFSRGGADTQYF. In DNA, the CDR3 is TGTGCTAGTGGTTTCAGCAGGGGAGGGGCAGATACGCAGTATTTT. The chain has TRBV12-5 and TRBJ2-3; TRBD2 is a possible D gene (7 bases). This CDR3 is 15 amino acids long. Germline V lookup: CDR1 LGHNT, CDR2 FRNRAP. Trimming took 3 bases from V and 4 from J, leaving 14 bases between them.

This clonotype was picked up many times. This chain uses TRBV5-1 with TRBJ2-1; D may be TRBD1 (6 bases). Germline CDR1 is SGHRS and CDR2 is YFSETQ. Deletions cut 1 base from V and 0 bases from J, with 14 bases between. This CDR3 has 17 residues. DNA of the CDR3: TGCGCCAGCAGCTTGAACCCGACAGGAAGCTCCTACAATGAGCAGTTCTTC. Translated: CASSLNPTGSSYNEQFF. The full variable domain, rest sourced from reference TRBV5-1 and TRBJ2-1, is KAGVTQTPRYLIKTRGQQVTLSCSPISGHRSVSWYQQTPGQGLQFLFEYFSETQRNKGNFPGRFSGRQFSNSRSEMNVSTLELGDSALYLCASSLNPTGSSYNEQFFGPGTRLTVL.

This clonotype was detected only a few times. This sequence joins TRBV24-1 and TRBJ2-3, with 11 positions matching TRBD1. Looked up from germline, CDR1 is KGHDR and CDR2 is SFDVKD. V was pared by 3 bases and J by 5 bases, with 9 bases of the junction left unmatched. The CDR3 runs 17 residues. The CDR3 coding sequence is TGTGCCACCAGTGATCCCAAACGGACAGGGGGCCAAGATACGCAGTATTTT. Translating it yields CATSDPKRTGGQDTQYF.

The chain combines TRBV21-1 with TRBJ2-5; the DNA was not used to check the table's D call, TRBD1. TRBV21-1 is a pseudogene. The CDR3 covers 17 residues. This chain's CDR3 is CASSKRRGYTIRETQYF. CDR3 bases: TGTGCCAGCAGCAAACGGAGGGGGTACACAATACGGGAGACCCAGTACTTC.

The V gene is TRBV6-6, the J gene TRBJ2-2, with unresolved D. The germline gives CDR1 MNHNY, CDR2 SVGAGI (reference sequence). The V gene lost 6 bases and the J gene lost 6 bases, with 5 bases spanning the gap. There are 11 residues in the CDR3. The DNA for the CDR3 is TGTGCCAGCAGCTCTCCCGGGGAGCTGTTTTTT. It is translated as CASSSPGELFF.

The chain recombines TRBV2 with TRBJ2-4, with unresolved D. The CDR3 covers 15 residues. The V gene's germline CDR1 is SNHLY and CDR2 FYNNEI. V dropped 8 bases and J dropped 0 bases, with 14 bases sitting between them. CDR3 DNA sequence: TGTGCCAGCCATTCGGGCACCTTAGCCAAAAACATTCAGTACTTC. Amino acid sequence: CASHSGTLAKNIQYF.

This clonotype was found once. The chain links TRBV29-1 to TRBJ2-1; maybe TRBD1 (6 bases). V was pared by 7 bases and J by 2 bases, with 12 bases between. The CDR3 loop spans 13 amino acids. From germline, CDR1 is SQVTM and CDR2 ANQGSEA. The CDR3 sequence: CSGSGTPYNEQFF. CDR3 coding DNA: TGCAGCGGATCCGGGACACCCTACAATGAGCAGTTCTTC.

J is TRBJ2-1 and V is TRBV6-6, with TRBD1 matching over 8 bases. The CDR3 has 14 residues. J was trimmed by 9 bases and V by 5 bases; bases with no gene match: 9. Germline assignment: CDR1 MNHNY and CDR2 SVGAGI (reference sequence). The CDR3 sequence is CASSPRTGLLEQFF. In DNA form, the CDR3 reads TGTGCCAGCAGTCCTAGGACAGGGCTTCTTGAGCAGTTCTTC.

There are a few counts of this clonotype. This rearrangement joins TRBV5-1 to TRBJ1-2; tentatively, D is TRBD1 (5 bases). V gave up 0 bases and J gave up 8 bases, with 8 bases separating them. Germline V CDR1 and CDR2: SGHRS, YFSETQ. The CDR3 is made up of 12 amino acids. CDR3 protein: CASSLGRDGYTF. The CDR3 nucleotides are TGCGCCAGCAGCTTGGGGAGGGACGGCTACACCTTC.

The chain has TRBV4-1 and TRBJ2-1; D is unclear. The CDR3 spans 15 residues. V was trimmed by 1 base and J by 0 bases, leaving 7 bases between them. Germline V lookup: CDR1 MGHRA, CDR2 YSYEKL. Here the CDR3 reads CASSQALSSYNEQFF. The DNA of the CDR3 is TGCGCCAGCAGCCAAGCCCTGAGCTCCTACAATGAGCAGTTCTTC.

The chain employs TRBV25-1 and TRBJ2-7, with TRBD2 identical over 8 bases. Germline V gene sequence: CDR1 MGHDK, CDR2 SYGVNS. This CDR3 spans 15 amino acids. V shed 5 bases and J 1 base; nucleotides not matched to a gene: 7. CDR3 sequence: CASSPPGGLSYEQYF. The CDR3 DNA is TGTGCCAGCAGTCCCCCGGGGGGGTTATCCTACGAGCAGTACTTC.

This clonotype was detected once. This chain links TRBV6-1 with TRBJ2-5; either TRBD1 or TRBD2 may fit D (5 bases each). V shed 1 base and J shed 11 bases, with 23 bases lying between them. Per the germline V gene, CDR1 is MNHNS and CDR2 is SASEGT. This CDR3 has 16 amino acids. DNA of the CDR3: TGTGCCAGCAGTGAAGTAGGTCGACAGAACCCTTGGGAGCAGTACTTC. Encoded protein: CASSEVGRQNPWEQYF.

This chain links TRBV6-2 or TRBV6-3 with TRBJ2-7; D may be TRBD2 (5 bases). The CDR3 totals 17 residues. V gave up 6 bases and J gave up 0 bases, with 21 bases separating them. Germline V gives CDR1 MNHEY, CDR2 SVGEGT. The CDR3 nucleotides are TGTGCCAGCAGCTACAACCTCCGGACTGCTAGCTCCTACGAGCAGTACTTC. It is translated as CASSYNLRTASSYEQYF.